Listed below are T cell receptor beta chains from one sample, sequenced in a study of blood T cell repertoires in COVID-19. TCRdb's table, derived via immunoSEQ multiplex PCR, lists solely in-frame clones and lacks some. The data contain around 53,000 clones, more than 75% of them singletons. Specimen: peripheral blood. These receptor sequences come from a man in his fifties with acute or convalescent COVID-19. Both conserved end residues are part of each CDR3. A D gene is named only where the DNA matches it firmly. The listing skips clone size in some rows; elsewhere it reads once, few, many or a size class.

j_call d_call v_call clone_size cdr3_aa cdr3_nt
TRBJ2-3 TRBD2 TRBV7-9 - CASSLDSGRAHTQYF TGTGCCAGCAGCTTAGATAGCGGGAGGGCCCATACGCAGTATTTT
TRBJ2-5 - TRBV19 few CASSHRFQETQYF TGTGCCAGTAGTCATAGATTCCAAGAGACCCAGTACTTC
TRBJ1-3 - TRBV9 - CASSVGRAGNTIYF TGTGCCAGCAGCGTAGGGAGGGCTGGAAACACCATATATTTT
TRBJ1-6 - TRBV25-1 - CASSKSGGWKNSPLHF TGTGCCAGCAGTAAATCTGGAGGGTGGAAGAATTCACCCCTCCACTTT
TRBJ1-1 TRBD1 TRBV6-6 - CASSGQPNTEAFF TGTGCCAGTTCGGGACAGCCGAACACTGAAGCTTTCTTT
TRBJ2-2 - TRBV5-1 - CASSLAGQGTGELFF TGCGCCAGCAGCTTGGCCGGCCAGGGAACCGGGGAGCTGTTTTTT
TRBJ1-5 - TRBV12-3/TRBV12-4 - CASSEGNQPQHF TGTGCCAGCAGTGAGGGTAATCAGCCCCAGCATTTT
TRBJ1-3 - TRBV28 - CASSFGGMASLSGNTIYF TGTGCCAGCAGTTTCGGGGGAATGGCCTCGCTCTCTGGAAACACCATATATTTT
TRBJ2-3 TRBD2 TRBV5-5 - CASSLGGSGADTQYF TGTGCCAGCAGCTTAGGCGGGAGCGGCGCAGATACGCAGTATTTT
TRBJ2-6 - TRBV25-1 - CASSDWYLGANVLTF TGTGCCAGCAGTGATTGGTACTTGGGGGCCAACGTCCTGACTTTC
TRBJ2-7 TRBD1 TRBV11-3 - CASSPSWDRTYEQYF TGTGCCAGCAGCCCATCCTGGGACAGGACCTACGAGCAGTACTTC
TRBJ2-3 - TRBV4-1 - CASSLTHRPESTDTQYF TGCGCCAGCAGCCTAACCCACAGACCCGAAAGCACAGATACGCAGTATTTT
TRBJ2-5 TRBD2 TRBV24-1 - CATSALAGEGETQYF TGTGCCACCAGTGCTCTAGCGGGAGAGGGGGAGACCCAGTACTTC
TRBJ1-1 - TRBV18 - CASSRLKTGPFAEAFF TGTGCCAGCTCACGACTTAAAACAGGACCATTCGCTGAAGCTTTCTTT
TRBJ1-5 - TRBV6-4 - CASAAQGNQPQHF TGTGCCAGCGCCGCACAGGGAAATCAGCCCCAGCATTTT
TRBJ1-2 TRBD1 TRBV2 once CASLRAGGNYGYTF TGTGCCAGCTTGCGGGCAGGGGGTAACTATGGCTACACCTTC
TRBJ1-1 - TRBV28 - CASSFFAENTEAFF TGTGCCAGCAGTTTTTTTGCAGAGAACACTGAAGCTTTCTTT
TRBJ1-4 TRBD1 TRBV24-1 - CATSDPGTGSEKLFF TGTGCCACCAGTGATCCCGGGACAGGATCTGAAAAACTGTTTTTT
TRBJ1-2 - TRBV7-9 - CASSLSGPGYGYTF TGTGCCAGCAGCTTATCTGGGCCGGGATATGGCTACACCTTC
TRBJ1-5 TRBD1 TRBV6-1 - CASSEVWGQGFQPQHF TGTGCCAGCAGTGAAGTGTGGGGACAGGGTTTTCAGCCCCAGCATTTT
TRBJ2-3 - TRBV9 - CASSPPSSDTQYF TGTGCCAGCAGCCCTCCTAGCTCGGATACGCAGTATTTT
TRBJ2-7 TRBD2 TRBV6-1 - CASSEGAGGPYEQYF TGTGCCAGCAGTGAAGGAGCGGGAGGGCCCTACGAGCAGTACTTC
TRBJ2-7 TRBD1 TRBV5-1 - CASSLVRPGQTSYEQYF TGCGCCAGCAGCTTGGTCCGACCGGGACAGACCTCCTACGAGCAGTACTTC
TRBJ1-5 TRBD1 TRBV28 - CASSLRLTGEVQPQHF TGTGCCAGCAGTTTAAGGTTGACAGGGGAAGTTCAGCCCCAGCATTTT
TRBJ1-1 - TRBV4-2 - CASSQVGEPTEAFF TGTGCCAGCAGCCAGGTGGGAGAGCCCACTGAAGCTTTCTTT
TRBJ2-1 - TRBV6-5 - CASSPGGTEQFF TGTGCCAGCAGCCCCGGCGGGACTGAGCAGTTCTTC
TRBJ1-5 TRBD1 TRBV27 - CASSAPGQGRQPQHF TGTGCCAGCAGTGCGCCGGGACAGGGTCGGCAGCCCCAGCATTTT
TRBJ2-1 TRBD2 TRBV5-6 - CASSFMTSGRFHEQFF TGTGCCAGCAGCTTTATGACAAGCGGGAGATTCCATGAGCAGTTCTTC
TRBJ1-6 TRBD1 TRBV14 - CASSPGTGYNSPLHF TGTGCCAGCAGCCCGGGGACAGGTTATAATTCACCCCTCCACTTT
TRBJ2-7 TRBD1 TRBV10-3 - CAISGTAYEQYF TGTGCCATCAGCGGGACAGCCTACGAGCAGTACTTC
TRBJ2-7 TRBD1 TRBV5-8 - CASSLAGQSSYEQYF TGTGCCAGCAGCTTGGCGGGACAGAGCTCCTACGAGCAGTACTTC
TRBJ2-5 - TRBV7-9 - CASSLGTGGYQETQYF TGTGCCAGCAGCCTGGGAACAGGAGGGTACCAAGAGACCCAGTACTTC
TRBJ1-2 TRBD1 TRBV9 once CASSVARDRDDGYTF TGTGCCAGCAGCGTAGCTAGGGACAGGGACGATGGCTACACCTTC
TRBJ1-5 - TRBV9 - CASSIEGGNQPQHF TGTGCCAGCAGCATCGAAGGGGGCAATCAGCCCCAGCATTTT
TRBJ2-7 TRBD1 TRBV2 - CASSEGGRDRAYEQYF TGTGCCAGCAGTGAAGGGGGTCGGGACAGAGCCTACGAGCAGTACTTC
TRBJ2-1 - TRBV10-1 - CASSEDGDYNEQFF TGCGCCAGCAGTGAGGATGGAGACTACAATGAGCAGTTCTTC
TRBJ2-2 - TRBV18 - CASSPRQGKDTGELFF TGTGCCAGCTCACCACGGCAGGGCAAGGACACCGGGGAGCTGTTTTTT
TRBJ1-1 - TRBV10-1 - CASSGGVMNTEAFF TGCGCCAGCAGTGGAGGCGTTATGAACACTGAAGCTTTCTTT
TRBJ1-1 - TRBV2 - CASTRRDGYTEAFF TGTGCCAGCACTAGGCGAGACGGATACACTGAAGCTTTCTTT
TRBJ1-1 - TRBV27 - CASSFVRDTEAFF TGTGCCAGCAGTTTCGTCCGAGACACTGAAGCTTTCTTT
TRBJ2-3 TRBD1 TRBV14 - CASSPCLQYRGPTDTQYF TGTGCCAGCAGCCCCTGCCTACAATACAGGGGACCCACAGATACGCAGTATTTT
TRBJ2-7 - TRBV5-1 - CASSPAYEQYF TGCGCCAGCAGCCCCGCCTACGAGCAGTACTTC
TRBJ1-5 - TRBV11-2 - CASSLDDDYQPQHF TGTGCCAGCAGCTTAGATGACGACTATCAGCCCCAGCATTTT
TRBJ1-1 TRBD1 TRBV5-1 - CASSATGGINTEAFF TGCGCCAGCAGCGCCACAGGGGGTATAAACACTGAAGCTTTCTTT
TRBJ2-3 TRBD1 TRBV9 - CASSAGQGRASTDTQYF TGTGCCAGCAGCGCAGGACAGGGACGGGCTAGCACAGATACGCAGTATTTT
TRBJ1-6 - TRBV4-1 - CASSQVIVRNSPLHF TGCGCCAGCAGCCAAGTAATCGTCAGAAATTCACCCCTCCACTTT
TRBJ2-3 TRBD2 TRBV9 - CASSVRGEVYQDTQYF TGTGCCAGCAGCGTACGGGGGGAGGTCTATCAGGATACGCAGTATTTT
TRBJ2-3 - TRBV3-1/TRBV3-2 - CASSQAVSGRGDTQYF TGTGCCAGCAGCCAAGCGGTTAGCGGAAGGGGAGATACGCAGTATTTT
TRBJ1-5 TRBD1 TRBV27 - CASSLDRVLWAQHF TGTGCCAGCAGTTTGGACAGGGTCCTTTGGGCCCAGCATTTT
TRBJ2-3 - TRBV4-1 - CASSQEKGVTTDTQYF TGCGCCAGCAGCCAAGAAAAGGGGGTAACCACAGATACGCAGTATTTT
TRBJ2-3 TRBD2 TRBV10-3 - CAISYDWGGGSTQYF TGTGCCATCAGCTACGACTGGGGCGGGGGATCTACGCAGTATTTT
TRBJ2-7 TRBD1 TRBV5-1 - CASSFTSGGPSSYEQYF TGCGCCAGCAGCTTTACTTCAGGGGGACCGAGCTCCTACGAGCAGTACTTC
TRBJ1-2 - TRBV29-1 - CSVEVNSYGYTF TGCAGCGTTGAAGTCAATAGTTATGGCTACACCTTC